These 20 T cell receptor beta chains share one sample of origin, sequenced in a study of blood T cells in healthy people across ages. It was with a sample-barcoded 5' primer and a J-beta primer mix that a second PCR of about 6 to 12 cycles was run. Using its own MiXCR run on the 5' RACE reads, TCRdb lists one record per CDR3 protein. Of 700,000 to 950,000 distinct CDR3 sequences in the sample, roughly 45% were seen once. The sequenced material came from blood. These receptors all come from a woman aged 60-70 years in good health.

This clonotype showed up just a few times. V and J are TRBV6-2 or TRBV6-3 and TRBJ2-7; a possible D gene is TRBD2 (5 bases). V was shortened by 0 bases and J by 5 bases, with 14 bases between the two germline ends. The CDR3 runs 15 residues. Germline V gives CDR1 MNHEY, CDR2 SVGEGT. This chain's CDR3 is CASSYSYSFGDEQYF. The CDR3 DNA sequence: TGTGCCAGCAGTTACTCATATTCTTTCGGGGACGAGCAGTACTTC.

This chain joins TRBV6-5 and TRBJ2-2; D possibly uses TRBD1 or TRBD2 (5 bases each). Germline CDR1 and CDR2: MNHEY and SVGAGI. Between the trimmed V and J ends, which lost 2 bases and 6 bases, there was a span of 22 bases. There are 18 residues in the CDR3. CDR3 in DNA: TGTGCCAGCAGTTACGGAGAGGGGTATCGCTCGGAGTCCGGGGAGCTGTTTTTT. It specifies CASSYGEGYRSESGELFF.

This clonotype has just a few counts. This chain links TRBV3-1 with TRBJ2-3; tentatively, D is TRBD2 (6 bases). Between the trimmed V and J ends, which lost 4 bases and 4 bases, there was a span of 15 bases. This CDR3 has 15 amino acids. Germline values: CDR1 LGHDT, CDR2 YNNKEL (reference sequence). This chain's CDR3 is CASSPGLVGADTQYF. CDR3 DNA: TGTGCCAGCAGCCCGGGACTGGTTGGTGCAGATACGCAGTATTTT.

To note about this clonotype: The junction departs from germline at one end; a sequencing error may be responsible. The chain carries TRBV7-9 and TRBJ2-7; D is perhaps TRBD1 (5 bases). Germline V CDR1 and CDR2: SEHNR, FQNEAQ (reference sequence). The length of the CDR3 is 13 residues. The CDR3: CASSTQGSHEQYF. CDR3 DNA sequence: TGTGCCAGCAGCACCCAGGGCTCCCACGAGCAGTACTTC.

The chain joins TRBV5-4 to TRBJ2-3; 8 nucleotides agree with TRBD2. The length of the CDR3 is 15 residues. Germline trimming cut 2 bases from V and 3 bases from J; bases unmatched to any gene: 5. Germline CDR1 is SGHNT and CDR2 is YYREEE (reference sequence). CDR3: CASSFWRGETDTQYF. The CDR3 nucleotides read TGTGCCAGCAGCTTTTGGCGGGGGGAAACAGATACGCAGTATTTT.

This clonotype was seen more than once but under ten times. This chain connects TRBV3-1 to TRBJ2-1; a weak D match, TRBD2 (6 bases). CDR1 and CDR2 from the germline V gene are LGHDT and YNNKEL (reference sequence). The length of the CDR3 is 14 residues. Trimming cost V 4 bases and J 4 bases, with 11 bases left between them. The CDR3 loop is CASSRGGPYNEQFF. The DNA for the CDR3 is TGTGCCAGCAGCCGAGGAGGGCCTTACAATGAGCAGTTCTTC.

V and J are TRBV28 and TRBJ2-7; a weak D match, TRBD2 (7 bases). Trimming removed 5 bases at V and 2 bases at J, with 16 bases between. This CDR3 has 15 amino acids. Germline lookup yields CDR1 MDHEN and CDR2 SYDVKM. The CDR3 nucleotides are TGTGCCAGCAGTGGGGGGGCGGGCTCAACCTACGAGCAGTACTTC. This encodes CASSGGAGSTYEQYF. Combining the CDR3 with reference TRBV28 and TRBJ2-7 gives the whole variable domain DVKVTQSSRYLVKRTGEKVFLECVQDMDHENMFWYRQDPGLGLRLIYFSYDVKMKEKGDIPEGYSVSREKKERFSLILESASTNQTSMYLCASSGGAGSTYEQYFGPGTRLTVT.

The J gene is TRBJ2-7, the V gene TRBV30; D unresolved. The V gene lost 0 bases and the J gene lost 4 bases, with 7 bases spanning the gap. The CDR3 has 12 residues. The V gene's germline CDR1 is GTSNPN and CDR2 SVGIG (reference sequence). The CDR3 sequence is CAWSVTPYEQYF. The CDR3 region has the DNA TGTGCCTGGAGTGTAACCCCGTACGAGCAGTACTTC.

This clonotype appeared a few times. The rearrangement uses TRBV7-2 and TRBJ2-1, with 8 bases that match TRBD1. Germline CDR1 is SGHTA and CDR2 is FQGNSA. This CDR3 is 13 amino acids long. Trimming removed 4 bases from V and 12 bases from J; junction bases left unmatched: 8. CDR3 sequence reads: CASSSQGATGQFF. The CDR3 DNA is TGTGCCAGCAGCTCTCAGGGGGCGACAGGGCAGTTCTTC.

This chain uses TRBV29-1 with TRBJ2-7, with D possibly TRBD2 on 5 matching bases. The CDR3 length is 11 residues. Germline CDR1 reads SQVTM; CDR2 reads ANQGSEA. Between the trimmed V and J ends, which lost 3 bases and 3 bases, there was a span of 6 bases. The CDR3 coding sequence is TGCAGCGTTGATGAGGGCTACGAGCAGTACTTC. Encoded protein: CSVDEGYEQYF.

The sample holds a few counts of this clonotype. This chain links TRBV4-2 with TRBJ1-5; 8 bases fit TRBD1. CDR1 and CDR2 from the germline V gene are LGHNA and YNFKEQ. This CDR3 is built from 15 residues. V gave up 0 bases and J gave up 6 bases; unmatched junction bases: 4. The CDR3: CASSQEGTGFQPQHF. The CDR3 DNA sequence: TGTGCCAGCAGCCAAGAAGGGACAGGCTTTCAGCCCCAGCATTTT.

This clonotype has at least ten counts. CDR3 in DNA: TGTGCCAGCAGCCAGGGGACAGGGGACGGGGACTATGGCTACACCTTC. It yields the protein CASSQGTGDGDYGYTF. The chain recombines TRBV14 with TRBJ1-2, with 10 nucleotides matching TRBD1. Looked up from germline, CDR1 is SGHDN and CDR2 is FVKESK. This CDR3 comprises 16 residues. The V segment lost 3 bases and the J segment 3 bases; nucleotides outside the gene matches: 7.

The chain is built from TRBV3-1 and TRBJ2-7; a possible D gene is TRBD1 (6 bases). Germline CDR1 reads LGHDT; CDR2 reads YNNKEL (reference sequence). This CDR3 is built from 14 residues. Trimming removed 1 base from V and 7 bases from J, with 14 bases in between. In DNA form, the CDR3 reads TGTGCCAGCAGCCAAGCCTGGGCAGGGGCTGAGCAGTACTTC. This codes for CASSQAWAGAEQYF.

This clonotype appeared many times. The chain employs TRBV9 and TRBJ2-3; 10 bases map to TRBD2. Losses at the gene ends were 2 bases for V and 2 bases for J; bases not matched to a gene: 2. The germline gives CDR1 SGDLS, CDR2 YYNGEE. The CDR3 runs to 15 residues. The CDR3: CASSVSGGFTDTQYF. CDR3 bases: TGTGCCAGCAGCGTTAGCGGGGGGTTCACAGATACGCAGTATTTT.

The V call is TRBV7-6, the J call TRBJ1-1, with 8 positions matching TRBD1. Unmatched junction bases numbered 6, after V lost 4 bases and J lost 2 bases. From germline, CDR1 is SGHVS and CDR2 FNYEAQ. This CDR3 region has 15 residues. The CDR3 nucleotides are TGTGCCAGCAGCTCCACGACAGGGGCTAACACTGAAGCTTTCTTT. Translated, it gives CASSSTTGANTEAFF.

This clonotype appeared a few times. The V and J genes are TRBV10-3 and TRBJ2-5, with a possible D match to TRBD2 (6 bases). Germline CDR1 and CDR2: ENHRY and SYGVKD. Trimming took off 0 bases at V and 5 bases at J, with 16 bases between the two ends. The CDR3 runs 16 residues. The CDR3 sequence: CAISESVGGFGETQYF. Here the CDR3 DNA reads TGTGCCATCAGTGAGTCAGTGGGAGGATTTGGGGAGACCCAGTACTTC.

This clonotype was counted only a few times. The chain joins TRBV28 to TRBJ1-2; no clear D gene. The germline V gene has CDR1 MDHEN and CDR2 SYDVKM. The CDR3 has 13 amino acids. V lost 10 bases and J lost 4, with 16 bases in between. The CDR3 loop reads CATAESPSYGYTF. DNA for the CDR3: TGTGCCACGGCGGAGAGTCCCAGCTATGGCTACACCTTC.

The chain combines TRBV30 with TRBJ1-2; D remains unclear. Germline lookup yields CDR1 GTSNPN and CDR2 SVGIG (reference sequence). This CDR3 has 13 amino acids. With 0 bases removed from V and 0 bases from J, the gap between germline ends came to 5 bases. The CDR3 region is CAWSVSANYGYTF. In DNA, the CDR3 is TGTGCCTGGAGTGTAAGCGCTAACTATGGCTACACCTTC.

The V gene is TRBV7-3, the J gene TRBJ2-7; possibly TRBD2 for D (6 bases). The germline CDR1 and CDR2 sequences are SGHTA and FQGTGA. Trimming removed 5 bases from V and 1 base from J, with 15 bases in between. This CDR3 comprises 15 residues. The CDR3 DNA follows: TGTGCCAGCAGCATCTCCTCCGGGACTTCCTACGAGCAGTACTTC. Translated, it gives CASSISSGTSYEQYF.

The chain recombines TRBV10-3 with TRBJ2-5, with D unclear. Germline V gene data show CDR1 as ENHRY and CDR2 as SYGVKD. Trimming cost V 0 bases and J 11 bases, with 13 bases left between them. This CDR3 comprises 13 residues. This CDR3 reads CAISESQRHEQYF. The CDR3 nucleotides read TGTGCCATCAGTGAGTCTCAGCGCCATGAGCAGTACTTC.